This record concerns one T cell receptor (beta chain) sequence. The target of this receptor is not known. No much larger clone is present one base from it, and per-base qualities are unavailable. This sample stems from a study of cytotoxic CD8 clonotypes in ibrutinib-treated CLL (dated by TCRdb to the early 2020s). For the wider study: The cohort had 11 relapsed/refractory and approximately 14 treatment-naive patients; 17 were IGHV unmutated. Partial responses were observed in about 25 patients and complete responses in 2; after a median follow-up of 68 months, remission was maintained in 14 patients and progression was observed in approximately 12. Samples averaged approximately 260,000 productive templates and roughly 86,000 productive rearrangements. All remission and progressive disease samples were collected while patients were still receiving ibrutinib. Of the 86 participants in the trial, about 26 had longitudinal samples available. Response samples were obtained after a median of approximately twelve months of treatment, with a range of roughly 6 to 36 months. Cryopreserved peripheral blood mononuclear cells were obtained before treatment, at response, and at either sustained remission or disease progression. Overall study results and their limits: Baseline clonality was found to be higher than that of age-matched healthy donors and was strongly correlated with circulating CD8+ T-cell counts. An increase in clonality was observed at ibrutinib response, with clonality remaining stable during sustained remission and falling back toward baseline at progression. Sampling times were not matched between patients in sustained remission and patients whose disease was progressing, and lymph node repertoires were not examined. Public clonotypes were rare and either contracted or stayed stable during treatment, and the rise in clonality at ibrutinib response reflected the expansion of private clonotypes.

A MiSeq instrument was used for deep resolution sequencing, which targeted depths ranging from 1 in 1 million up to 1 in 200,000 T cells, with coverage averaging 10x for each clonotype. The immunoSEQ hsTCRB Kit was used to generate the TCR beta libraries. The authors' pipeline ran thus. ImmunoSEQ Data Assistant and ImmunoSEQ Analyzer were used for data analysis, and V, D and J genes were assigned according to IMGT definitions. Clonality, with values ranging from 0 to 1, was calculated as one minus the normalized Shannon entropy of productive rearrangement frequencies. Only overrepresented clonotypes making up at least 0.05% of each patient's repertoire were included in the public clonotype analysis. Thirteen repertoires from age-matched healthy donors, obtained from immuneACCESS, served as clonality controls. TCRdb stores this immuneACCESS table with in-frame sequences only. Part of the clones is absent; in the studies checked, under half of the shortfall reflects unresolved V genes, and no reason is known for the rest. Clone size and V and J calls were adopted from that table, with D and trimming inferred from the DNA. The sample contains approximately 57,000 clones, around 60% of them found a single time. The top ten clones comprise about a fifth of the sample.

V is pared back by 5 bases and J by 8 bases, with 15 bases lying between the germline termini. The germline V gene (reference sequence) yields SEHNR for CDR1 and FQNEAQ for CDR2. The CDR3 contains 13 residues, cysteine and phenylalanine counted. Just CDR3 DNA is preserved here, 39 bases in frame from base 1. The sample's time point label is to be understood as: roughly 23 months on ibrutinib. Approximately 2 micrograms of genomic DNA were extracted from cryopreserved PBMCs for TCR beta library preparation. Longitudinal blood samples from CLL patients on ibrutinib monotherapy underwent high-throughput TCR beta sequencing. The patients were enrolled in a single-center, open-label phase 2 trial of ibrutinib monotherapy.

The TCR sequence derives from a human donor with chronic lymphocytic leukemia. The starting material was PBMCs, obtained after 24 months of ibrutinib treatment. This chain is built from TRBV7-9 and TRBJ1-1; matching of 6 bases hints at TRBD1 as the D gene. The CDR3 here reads CASSPRGAMEAFF. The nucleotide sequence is TGTGCCAGCAGCCCACGGGGGGCGATGGAAGCTTTCTTT.